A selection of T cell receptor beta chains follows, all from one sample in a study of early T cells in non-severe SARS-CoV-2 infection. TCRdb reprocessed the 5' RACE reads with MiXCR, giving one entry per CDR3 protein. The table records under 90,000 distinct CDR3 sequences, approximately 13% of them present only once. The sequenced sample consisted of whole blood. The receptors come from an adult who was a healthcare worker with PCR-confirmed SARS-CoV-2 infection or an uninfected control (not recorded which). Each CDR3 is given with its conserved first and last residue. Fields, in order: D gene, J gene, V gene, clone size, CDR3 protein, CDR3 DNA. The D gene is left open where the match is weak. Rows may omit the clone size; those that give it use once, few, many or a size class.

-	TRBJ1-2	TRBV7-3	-	CASSLTLQGTTLTF	TGTGCCAGCAGCTTAACCCTGCAGGGCACTACATTAACCTTC
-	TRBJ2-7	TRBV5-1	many	CASSFPDSYEQYF	TGCGCCAGCAGCTTCCCCGACTCCTACGAGCAGTACTTC
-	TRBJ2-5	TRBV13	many	CASSLGDWDKDEETQYF	TGTGCCAGCAGCTTAGGAGACTGGGACAAAGACGAAGAGACCCAGTACTTC
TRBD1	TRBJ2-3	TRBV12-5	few	CASGNRGADTQYF	TGTGCTAGTGGTAACAGGGGCGCAGATACGCAGTATTTT
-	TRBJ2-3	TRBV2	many	CASSSRGLGANTDTQYF	TGTGCCAGCAGTTCCCGGGGGTTAGGGGCTAACACAGATACGCAGTATTTT
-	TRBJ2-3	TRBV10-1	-	CASSRTFTDTQYF	TGCGCCAGCAGCCGGACTTTTACAGATACGCAGTATTTT
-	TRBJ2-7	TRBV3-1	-	CASSQDGLAFTPYEQYF	TGTGCCAGCAGCCAAGATGGGCTAGCCTTTACCCCCTACGAGCAGTACTTC
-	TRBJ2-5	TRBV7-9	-	CASSSGAVETQYF	TGTGCCAGCAGCTCAGGTGCCGTGGAGACCCAGTACTTC
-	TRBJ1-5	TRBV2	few	CASSQTAYSNQPQHF	TGTGCCAGCAGTCAGACAGCCTATAGCAATCAGCCCCAGCATTTT
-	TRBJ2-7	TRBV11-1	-	CASSRTGGDGQYF	TGTGCCAGCAGCCGGACAGGAGGGGACGGGCAGTACTTC
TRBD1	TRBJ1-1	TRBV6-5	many	CASSTGAEAFF	TGTGCCAGCAGTACAGGGGCTGAAGCTTTCTTT
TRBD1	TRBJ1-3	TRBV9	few	CASSGDRAGNTIYF	TGTGCCAGCAGCGGGGACAGAGCTGGAAACACCATATATTTT
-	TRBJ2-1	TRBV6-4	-	CASSAGDLAYNEQFF	TGTGCCAGCAGTGCGGGGGACCTCGCCTACAATGAGCAGTTCTTC
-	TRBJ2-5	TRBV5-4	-	CASSFSVDPETQYF	TGTGCCAGCAGCTTTTCGGTGGACCCAGAGACCCAGTACTTC
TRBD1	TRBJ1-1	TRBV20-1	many	CSASRDRGTEAFF	TGCAGTGCTAGCCGGGACAGAGGGACTGAAGCTTTCTTT
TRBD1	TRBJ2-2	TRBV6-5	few	CASSSPGTATGELFF	TGTGCCAGCAGTTCGCCTGGGACAGCGACCGGGGAGCTGTTTTTT
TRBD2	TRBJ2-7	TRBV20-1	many	CSISGSPYEQYF	TGCAGTATTAGCGGGAGCCCCTACGAGCAGTACTTC
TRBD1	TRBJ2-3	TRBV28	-	CASRTGRLHTDTQYF	TGTGCCAGCAGGACAGGGCGTTTACACACAGATACGCAGTATTTT
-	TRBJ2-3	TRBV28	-	CATRGALWDTQYF	TGTGCCACCAGAGGGGCCCTCTGGGATACGCAGTATTTT
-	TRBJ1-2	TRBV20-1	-	CSAGLQTNYGYTF	TGCAGTGCTGGCCTCCAGACTAACTATGGCTACACCTTC